This T cell receptor (beta chain) is drawn from a study of regulatory T cells in long-lasting Graves disease. Points from the study as a whole: Favored usage of TRBV28, TRBJ1-2 and TRBJ2-5 was recorded in persistent disease.

Time point indicated: newly diagnosed GD, antithyroid drugs for less than 3 months. The TCR library was made from RNA extracted from PBMCs. Germline V lookup: CDR1 SGHDT, CDR2 YYEEEE. The CDR3 runs to 14 residues. Trimming removed 3 bases from V and 6 bases from J; junction bases left unmatched: 3. This clonotype was observed many times. No antigen is known for it. iRepertoire HTBI primers and Arm-PCR of CDR3 regions built TCR beta libraries. Per the original data handling: Across all samples, about 60 TRBV segments and around 14 TRBJ segments were identified. One entry per CDR3 protein, called by TCRdb with MiXCR from the multiplex PCR reads. TCRdb, not the original authors, processed these V and J calls. The sample lists fewer than 650,000 distinct CDR3 sequences; 15% to 20% were seen once. These data also featured in a second study, about T cells in Graves' hyperthyroidism and ophthalmopathy.

J is TRBJ1-1 and V is TRBV5-6, with TRBD1 matching over 12 bases. This sample comprised peripheral blood mononuclear cells (PBMCs), obtained at new diagnosis, from a patient treated with antithyroid drugs. The origin of this receptor is a man between 18 and 29 years old with Graves disease. The CDR3 is CASSSRDRGPEAFF. In nucleotides, the CDR3 is TGTGCCAGCAGCTCCCGGGACAGGGGGCCTGAAGCTTTCTTT.